The following is a T cell receptor beta chain sequence with its context. The data were obtained in a study of cytomegalovirus exposure and HLA in healthy donors. Measured with immunoSEQ multiplex PCR; TCRdb has only the in-frame clones, and not every one. The table shows about 140,000 clones, with almost 85% occurring only once. Per germline, CDR1 SGHRS and CDR2 YFSETQ. The V end was cut by 3 bases, the J end by 6 bases, with 15 bases between. The CDR3 totals 14 residues. The sequence was obtained from a man aged 25-45 years in good health and CMV-seropositive. Sequenced material: PBMCs. The chain combines TRBV5-1 with TRBJ1-2, with a weak D call TRBD1 (5 bases). CDR3 sequence: CASSSTSGGDGYTF. For the CDR3, the DNA is TGCGCCAGCAGCTCGACGTCGGGGGGGGATGGCTACACCTTC.